The sequence of this T cell receptor (beta chain) was determined in a study of cytomegalovirus exposure and HLA in healthy donors. Germline-derived CDR1 and CDR2 are SGHDN and FVKESK. CDR3 length equals 14 residues. Comment on this clone: The junction differs from germline at one of its ends, possibly a read error.

Both 60 Vbeta primers and 13 Jbeta primers went into the PCR. The method was immunoSEQ multiplex PCR; TCRdb's version includes in-frame clones alone and lacks a portion of them. Of 100,000 or so clones listed, less than 85% are singletons. Sequenced input: PBMCs. V and J are TRBV14 and TRBJ2-5, with TRBD2 identical over 10 bases. This sequence was found in a middle-aged man in good health and CMV-seronegative. CDR3: CSRLAGLFAETQYF. The CDR3 bases are TGCTCCAGACTAGCGGGTCTCTTCGCAGAGACCCAGTACTTC.